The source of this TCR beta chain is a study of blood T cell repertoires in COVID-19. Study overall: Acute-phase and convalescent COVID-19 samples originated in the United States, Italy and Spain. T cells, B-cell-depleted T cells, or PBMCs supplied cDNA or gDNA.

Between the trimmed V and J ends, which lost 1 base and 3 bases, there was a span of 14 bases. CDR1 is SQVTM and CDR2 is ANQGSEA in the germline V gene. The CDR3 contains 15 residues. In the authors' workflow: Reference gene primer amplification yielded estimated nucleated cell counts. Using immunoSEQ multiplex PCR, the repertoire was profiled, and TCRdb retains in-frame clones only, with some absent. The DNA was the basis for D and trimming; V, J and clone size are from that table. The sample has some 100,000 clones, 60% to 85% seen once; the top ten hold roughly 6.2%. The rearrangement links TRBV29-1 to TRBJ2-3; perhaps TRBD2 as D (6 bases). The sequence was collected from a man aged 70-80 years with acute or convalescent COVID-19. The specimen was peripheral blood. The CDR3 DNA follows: TGCAGCGTTGAAGGCGGCTGGAGGGATACAGATACGCAGTATTTT. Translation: CSVEGGWRDTDTQYF.